The source of this T cell receptor (beta chain) is a study of identical twins. The study, taken as a whole, reports: The models gave estimates that fell short of the out-of-frame TCR alpha sharing seen in monozygotic twins. For out-of-frame alpha sequences shared by twins, low generation probability was in excess. Memory repertoires lacked the insertion deficit that abundant cord blood beta clonotypes showed.

This CDR3 spans 17 amino acids. The germline V gene has CDR1 SGDLS and CDR2 YYNGEE. The V and J ends lost 0 bases and 4 bases, in that order; junction bases with no gene match: 10. The sample holds one count of this clonotype. Its antigen is unknown. TCRdb fed the 5' RACE reads into MiXCR, producing one record per CDR3 protein. This sample has some 1,600,000 distinct CDR3 sequences, with less than 40% found just once. The sample comprised cord blood. This clonotype originated in a newborn girl in good health. The genes are TRBV9 and TRBJ2-1; 7 bases agree with TRBD2. CDR3: CASSVASTKRGYNEQFF. The CDR3 nucleotides are TGTGCCAGCAGCGTAGCCTCCACTAAGCGGGGTTACAATGAGCAGTTCTTC.